Each of the 27 T cell receptor beta chains below was sequenced from the same sample in a study of cytomegalovirus exposure and HLA in healthy donors. PCR employed 60 Vbeta and 13 Jbeta primers. TCRdb's copy holds only in-frame clones and misses some; the assay was immunoSEQ multiplex PCR. This sample has 150,000 or so clones; approximately 78% occur once, and the top ten carry over 0.65%. The material sequenced was PBMCs. The receptor set was obtained from a woman aged 18-30 years in good health and CMV-seronegative.

This chain uses TRBV27 with TRBJ2-1, with TRBD2 identical over 10 bases. The germline V gene encodes CDR1 MNHEY and CDR2 SMNVEV (reference sequence). With 8 bases clipped from V and 0 bases from J, the junction kept 7 bases outside the gene matches. There are 16 residues in the CDR3. The chain's CDR3 is CASALAGGSSYNEQFF. The CDR3 region has the DNA TGTGCCAGCGCCTTAGCGGGAGGATCCTCCTACAATGAGCAGTTCTTC.

This clone was seen only a few times. The chain carries TRBV30 and TRBJ2-5; possible D gene TRBD2, 6 bases. The CDR3 consists of 15 residues. V was clipped by 3 bases and J by 7 bases, with 21 bases between them. The germline V gene has CDR1 GTSNPN and CDR2 SVGIG (reference sequence). The CDR3: CAWRRSGLLYATQYF. For the CDR3, the DNA is TGTGCCTGGAGGCGAAGCGGGCTCCTTTACGCGACCCAGTACTTC.

J is TRBJ1-3 and V is TRBV6-6; possibly TRBD1 for D (5 bases). CDR1 is MNHNY, CDR2 SVGAGI, per germline (reference sequence). The CDR3 runs 14 residues. The V end lost 6 bases, the J end lost 4 bases, and 13 bases lay between the germline ends. CDR3: CASRTGVGGNTIYF. Written as DNA, the CDR3 is TGTGCCAGCAGAACAGGTGTGGGGGGAAACACCATATATTTT.

Here the CDR3 reads CASSRGLAEFQETQYF. CDR3 bases: TGTGCCAGCTCACGAGGACTAGCGGAGTTCCAAGAGACCCAGTACTTC. J is TRBJ2-5 and V is TRBV18; 10 nucleotides match TRBD2. The CDR3 loop spans 16 amino acids. Per germline, CDR1 KGHSH and CDR2 LQKENI. Unmatched junction bases numbered 6, after V lost 4 bases and J lost 1 base.

CDR3 residues: CATSRDLPRPRDRAELFF. As DNA, the CDR3 is TGTGCCACCAGCAGAGATCTACCCCGACCACGGGACAGGGCGGAACTGTTTTTT. The chain has TRBV15 and TRBJ1-4, with TRBD1 identical over 9 bases. V lost 0 bases, J lost 12 bases, and 17 bases stayed unmatched. The CDR3 extends over 18 amino acids. Per the germline V gene, CDR1 is LNHNV and CDR2 is YYDKDF (reference sequence).

This chain connects TRBV5-4 to TRBJ1-2, with TRBD1 matching 8 bases. Trimming removed 0 bases from V and 5 bases from J; junction bases left unmatched: 12. Germline CDR1 SGHNT, CDR2 YYREEE (reference sequence). CDR3 length: 17 residues. The CDR3 DNA reads TGTGCCAGCAGCTTGGGCGGGCAGGGGGCGCGATGGTATGGCTACACCTTC. It translates to CASSLGGQGARWYGYTF.

This chain uses TRBV10-2 with TRBJ2-7, with 10 bases identical to TRBD1. Germline lookup yields CDR1 WSHSY and CDR2 SAAADI. V lost 6 bases to trimming and J lost 3 bases; unmatched junction nucleotides: 8. The CDR3 is made up of 15 amino acids. The CDR3, as DNA: TGCGCCAGCAGCCTAAGGGACAGGGGATTCTACGAGCAGTACTTC. Amino acids: CASSLRDRGFYEQYF.

This chain uses TRBV5-4 with TRBJ2-2; 8 bases are shared with TRBD1. Germline CDR1 reads SGHNT; CDR2 reads YYREEE (reference sequence). V was clipped by 3 bases and J by 6 bases; unmatched bases: 10. The CDR3 extends over 16 amino acids. The DNA for the CDR3 is TGTGCCAGCAGCTCAGGACAGGGCGGGCGGTCCGGGGAGCTGTTTTTT. Its translation: CASSSGQGGRSGELFF.

This clone was found once. V and J are TRBV6-5 and TRBJ2-7; 8 bases are shared with TRBD1. V was clipped by 7 bases and J by 5 bases; unmatched bases: 13. The V gene's germline CDR1 is MNHEY and CDR2 SVGAGI. The CDR3 spans 15 residues. CDR3 loop: CASTSAGTGNNEQYF. CDR3 nucleotides: TGTGCCAGCACCTCCGCTGGGACAGGCAACAACGAGCAGTACTTC.

The chain uses TRBV28 and TRBJ1-2; D uncertain. The germline V and J ends were trimmed by 9 bases and 11 bases, with 10 bases remaining between them. The CDR3 extends over 9 amino acids. Germline V gene data show CDR1 as MDHEN and CDR2 as SYDVKM. CDR3 nucleotides: TGTGCCAGGCCGGGGAAATACACCTTC. Translation gives CARPGKYTF.

V and J are TRBV4-1 and TRBJ2-5; 8 bases are a match to TRBD2. Germline values: CDR1 MGHRA, CDR2 YSYEKL. With 4 bases clipped from V and 4 bases from J, the junction kept 2 bases outside the gene matches. The CDR3 totals 13 residues. The CDR3 sequence: CASSLAGPETQYF. CDR3 DNA: TGCGCCAGCAGCCTAGCGGGACCAGAGACCCAGTACTTC.

The genes are TRBV5-1 and TRBJ2-5, with 8 nucleotides matching TRBD2. CDR1 and CDR2 from the germline V gene are SGHRS and YFSETQ. The CDR3 runs 13 residues. Trimming at V came to 6 bases and at J to 3 bases, leaving 4 bases not matched to a gene. The CDR3 spells CASTGTRKETQYF. DNA of the CDR3: TGCGCCAGCACCGGGACTAGAAAAGAGACCCAGTACTTC.

V usage is TRBV18 and J usage is TRBJ2-5; TRBD2 might be the D (5 bases). From germline, CDR1 is KGHSH and CDR2 LQKENI. This CDR3 comprises 14 residues. V was shortened by 1 base and J by 5 bases, with 11 bases between the two germline ends. The DNA for the CDR3 is TGTGCCAGCTCACCACTCTCACTAGTGGAGACCCAGTACTTC. Translating gives CASSPLSLVETQYF.

The genes are TRBV30 and TRBJ2-3; 14 bases fit TRBD2. J gave up 5 bases and V 8 bases, and 3 bases lay outside the gene matches. Per germline, CDR1 GTSNPN and CDR2 SVGIG (reference sequence). This CDR3 contains 13 residues. CDR3 sequence reads: CAGTSGSLDTQYF. DNA of the CDR3: TGTGCCGGGACTAGCGGGAGTCTAGATACGCAGTATTTT.

V usage is TRBV27 and J usage is TRBJ2-6; D gene unclear. The CDR3 runs to 14 residues. Germline values: CDR1 MNHEY, CDR2 SMNVEV (reference sequence). The germline V and J ends were trimmed by 1 base and 1 base, with 2 bases remaining between them. The CDR3 nucleotides read TGTGCCAGCAGTTTATTATCTGGGGCCAACGTCCTGACTTTC. Translating it yields CASSLLSGANVLTF.

The chain carries TRBV7-6 and TRBJ1-3; 11 nucleotides line up with TRBD1. Germline V gene sequence: CDR1 SGHVS, CDR2 FNYEAQ. The V and J ends lost 5 bases and 4 bases, in that order; junction bases with no gene match: 10. The CDR3 spans 17 residues. The CDR3 region is CASSPRPGTGGGNTIYF. The CDR3 bases are TGTGCCAGCAGCCCACGACCCGGGACAGGGGGGGGAAACACCATATATTTT.

The chain joins TRBV28 to TRBJ1-5; D not resolved. V lost 5 bases and J 2 bases, leaving 13 bases between the germline ends. Per germline, CDR1 MDHEN and CDR2 SYDVKM. This CDR3 has 15 amino acids. The CDR3 sequence: CASSTLGEGNQPQHF. The CDR3 bases are TGTGCCAGCAGTACTCTCGGTGAGGGCAATCAGCCCCAGCATTTT. Together with reference TRBV28 and TRBJ1-5, the CDR3 gives the full variable domain: DVKVTQSSRYLVKRTGEKVFLECVQDMDHENMFWYRQDPGLGLRLIYFSYDVKMKEKGDIPEGYSVSREKKERFSLILESASTNQTSMYLCASSTLGEGNQPQHFGDGTRLSIL.

With respect to this clone: One end of the junction does not line up with germline, which may come from a read error. V usage is TRBV28 and J usage is TRBJ2-7; 10 nucleotides align to TRBD2. This CDR3 contains 14 residues. The germline V gene encodes CDR1 MDHEN and CDR2 SYDVKM. The chain's CDR3 is CASTLAGGPYEQYF. CDR3 nucleotide sequence: TGTGCCAGCACTTTAGCGGGAGGACCCTACGAGCAGTACTTC.

The chain combines TRBV18 with TRBJ1-1; D is possibly TRBD1 (5 bases). Germline CDR1 and CDR2: KGHSH and LQKENI. This CDR3 region has 19 residues. V dropped 8 bases and J dropped 1 base, with 29 bases sitting between them. The CDR3 here is CASTPHLSWYRQSNTEAFF. CDR3 coding DNA: TGTGCCAGCACCCCCCACTTATCATGGTATCGACAGTCGAACACTGAAGCTTTCTTT.

This clone has just one count. CDR3 loop: CASSPGTSGSYEQYF. The CDR3 DNA follows: TGTGCCAGCAGCCCAGGGACTAGCGGGAGCTACGAGCAGTACTTC. The chain uses TRBV2 and TRBJ2-7, with 14 bases aligning to TRBD2. Trimming took 6 bases from V and 3 from J; bases not matched to a gene: 4. CDR3 size: 15 residues. CDR1 is SNHLY, CDR2 FYNNEI, per germline.

The chain couples TRBV12-5 to TRBJ2-7; D may be TRBD2 (5 bases). With 4 bases removed from V and 6 bases from J, the gap between germline ends came to 13 bases. The V gene's germline CDR1 is LGHNT and CDR2 FRNRAP. The CDR3 loop spans 13 amino acids. This CDR3 is CASGSFPGGEQYF. In nucleotides, the CDR3 is TGTGCTAGTGGTTCATTCCCCGGAGGCGAGCAGTACTTC.

The chain links TRBV19 to TRBJ2-1; D perhaps matches TRBD2 (5 bases). V was clipped by 3 bases and J by 12 bases, with 18 bases between them. This CDR3 spans 14 amino acids. Germline V gives CDR1 LNHDA, CDR2 SQIVND (reference sequence). CDR3 DNA sequence: TGTGCCAGTAGTATTTCCCCCTCGGAGGCAGGGCAGTTCTTC. Its translation: CASSISPSEAGQFF.

V usage is TRBV4-2 and J usage is TRBJ2-5; D is perhaps TRBD2 (5 bases). Per germline, CDR1 LGHNA and CDR2 YNFKEQ. V was trimmed by 0 bases and J by 6 bases, leaving 8 bases between them. This CDR3 region has 13 residues. The CDR3 protein is CASSQEAEQTQYF. The CDR3 DNA is TGTGCCAGCAGCCAAGAAGCGGAGCAGACCCAGTACTTC.

V and J are TRBV4-1 and TRBJ2-3; D unresolved. Germline-derived CDR1 and CDR2 are MGHRA and YSYEKL. V dropped 1 base and J dropped 0 bases, with 8 bases sitting between them. The CDR3 contains 15 residues. Here the CDR3 reads CASSQVRLSTDTQYF. CDR3 nucleotide sequence: TGCGCCAGCAGCCAAGTGAGGCTAAGCACAGATACGCAGTATTTT.

The V gene is TRBV10-1, the J gene TRBJ2-7, with D perhaps matching TRBD2 (5 bases). V was shortened by 3 bases and J by 10 bases, with 13 bases between the two germline ends. This CDR3 is 12 amino acids long. From germline, CDR1 is WNHNN and CDR2 SYGVQD (reference sequence). The CDR3 region is CASSDLGREQYF. The CDR3 DNA reads TGCGCCAGCAGTGACCTCGGACGGGAACAGTACTTC.

This clone occurred once. This rearrangement joins TRBV2 to TRBJ2-7, with D perhaps matching TRBD2 (5 bases). The CDR3 runs to 19 residues. V gave up 3 bases and J gave up 3 bases, with 27 bases separating them. Germline V CDR1 and CDR2: SNHLY, FYNNEI. CDR3 nucleotide sequence: TGTGCCAGCAGTGAGAACAACCTCAAACACGGGGTTTTACGCTACGAGCAGTACTTC. Translating it yields CASSENNLKHGVLRYEQYF.

The V gene is TRBV11-3, the J gene TRBJ2-7; a possible D gene is TRBD1 (5 bases). This CDR3 spans 15 amino acids. CDR1 is SGHNT and CDR2 is YENEEA in the germline V gene. Trimming cost V 0 bases and J 4 bases, with 13 bases left between them. Here the CDR3 DNA reads TGTGCCAGCAGCTTAGATCTTCAAGGGGTATACGAGCAGTACTTC. It yields the protein CASSLDLQGVYEQYF.